This T cell receptor (beta chain) comes out of a study of blood T cell repertoires in COVID-19. Study-wide context: Specimens from acute and convalescent COVID-19 originated in the United States, Italy and Spain. Sources were T cells, B-cell-depleted T cells, or PBMCs; the material itself was cDNA or gDNA.

The CDR3 is 20 residues long. Trimming at V came to 2 bases and at J to 1 base, leaving 14 bases not matched to a gene. Germline CDR1 reads MNHEY; CDR2 reads SMNVEV (reference sequence). In the original workflow: Reference gene primers were amplified, and this amplification served to estimate nucleated cell counts. Sequencing was performed with immunoSEQ multiplex PCR; in TCRdb, only in-frame clones are kept and a portion is missing. The V and J calls and the clone size are those of that table, but D and trimming were determined from the DNA. The sample records tens of thousands of clones, about 81% being singletons.

The sequencing input was peripheral blood. The TCR comes from a man aged 45-65 years with acute or convalescent COVID-19. This chain connects TRBV27 to TRBJ2-1; TRBD2 matches at 10 bases. In DNA form, the CDR3 reads TGTGCCAGCAGTTTAAGCGGGGGGGCCAAGGGACTAATTTCCTACAATGAGCAGTTCTTC. This gives the protein CASSLSGGAKGLISYNEQFF.